This record concerns one T cell receptor beta chain sequence. Its specificity is not known. The data are from a study of a mutant IDH1 vaccine in newly diagnosed glioma. Study in general: The start of vaccination came 4-6 weeks after radiotherapy alone, or with temozolomide cycles. Treated patients, roughly 62% male and 37.5% female, averaged roughly 43 years of age. Study-wide results and caveats: Pseudoprogression apparently tracked independently of changes in top peripheral T cell clonotypes.

CDR3 length equals 17 residues. V lost 5 bases, J lost 1 base, and 7 bases stayed unmatched. Looked up from germline, CDR1 is SGHDN and CDR2 is FVKESK. The table came from immunoSEQ multiplex PCR; TCRdb's copy has only in-frame clones and leaves some out. Among just under 80,000 clones listed, roughly nine tenths were seen once. Indicated time point: week 5, during vaccination. Every single dose of the vaccine, 300 ug of mutant IDH1 20-mer peptide, came with topical imiquimod. The material sequenced was PBMCs, taken from a glioma patient whose treatment included an IDH1 peptide vaccine. V gene TRBV14 combines with J gene TRBJ2-6; 8 bases fit TRBD1. The sequence derives from a woman aged 45-59 years with glioma. The CDR3 DNA sequence: TGTGCCAGCAGCATAGGACAGGGTTGGTCTGGGGCCAACGTCCTGACTTTC. Its translation: CASSIGQGWSGANVLTF.